These T cell receptor beta chains were read from a single sample in a study of human T cells and chemical hapten exposure. TCRdb reanalysed the RACE reads using MiXCR and keeps one entry per CDR3 protein. The data hold some 360,000 distinct CDR3 sequences, with roughly 4.6% observed a single time. This material consisted of whole blood, taken in connection with sensitization to the hapten diphenylcyclopropenone (DPC). The receptors shown here come from a woman aged 50 to 65 with alopecia areata. Some clones in this sample may be carry-over from other donors' samples. Each CDR3 is given with its conserved first and last residue. The D gene is left open where the match is weak. Expanded clones get a size class; other rows say once, few or many, or leave the size out.

length: 14; V: TRBV6-5; size: many; D: TRBD2; J: TRBJ2-1; CDR3: CASNSGRYYNEQFF; DNA: TGTGCCAGCAATAGCGGGCGTTACTACAATGAGCAGTTCTTC
length: 16; V: TRBV24-1; size: many; D: TRBD1; J: TRBJ2-3; CDR3: CATSDPDRGRADTQYF; DNA: TGTGCCACCAGTGATCCCGACAGGGGGCGTGCAGATACGCAGTATTTT
length: 14; V: TRBV6-5; size: many; D: TRBD2; J: TRBJ2-3; CDR3: CASSPGLATDTQYF; DNA: TGTGCCAGCAGTCCGGGACTAGCGACAGATACGCAGTATTTT
length: 14; V: TRBV27; size: few; D: TRBD1; J: TRBJ1-6; CDR3: CASSGQGIRSPLHF; DNA: TGTGCCAGCAGTGGACAGGGAATACGTTCACCCCTCCACTTT
length: 14; V: TRBV18; size: many; D: .; J: TRBJ1-1; CDR3: CASSPPVGETEAFF; DNA: TGTGCCAGCTCACCACCGGTAGGCGAAACTGAAGCTTTCTTT
length: 15; V: TRBV7-2; size: few; D: TRBD1; J: TRBJ1-4; CDR3: CASSPGQDLDEKLFF; DNA: TGTGCCAGCAGCCCTGGACAGGACCTAGATGAAAAACTGTTTTTT
length: 16; V: TRBV6-2/TRBV6-3; size: .; D: .; J: TRBJ2-2; CDR3: CASSTPWRGLSGELFF; DNA: TGTGCCAGCAGTACACCGTGGCGGGGGCTCTCGGGGGAGCTGTTTTTT
length: 15; V: TRBV20-1; size: many; D: TRBD2; J: TRBJ2-7; CDR3: CSAREDTSAFYEQYF; DNA: TGCAGTGCTAGAGAAGACACTAGCGCCTTCTACGAGCAGTACTTC
length: 13; V: TRBV2; size: few; D: TRBD1; J: TRBJ2-5; CDR3: CASRGQQQETQYF; DNA: TGTGCCAGCAGGGGACAGCAGCAAGAGACCCAGTACTTC
length: 15; V: TRBV7-6; size: .; D: TRBD1; J: TRBJ1-3; CDR3: CASSPGTGGSRTIYF; DNA: TGTGCCAGCAGCCCCGGGACAGGAGGCAGTCGGACCATATATTTT
length: 14; V: TRBV2; size: .; D: TRBD1; J: TRBJ1-6; CDR3: CASSSTGVNSPLHF; DNA: TGTGCCAGCAGTTCGACAGGGGTTAATTCACCCCTCCACTTT
length: 10; V: TRBV7-9; size: .; D: .; J: TRBJ1-1; CDR3: CASSKTEAFF; DNA: TGTGCCAGCAGTAAGACTGAAGCTTTCTTT
length: 16; V: TRBV7-9; size: few; D: .; J: TRBJ2-2; CDR3: CASSFRDKHHTGELFF; DNA: TGTGCCAGCAGCTTCAGGGACAAGCATCATACCGGGGAGCTGTTTTTT
length: 14; V: TRBV24-1; size: few; D: .; J: TRBJ2-3; CDR3: CATTRRVTTDTQYF; DNA: TGTGCCACCACTCGTCGGGTTACCACAGATACGCAGTATTTT
length: 16; V: TRBV27; size: many; D: TRBD2; J: TRBJ2-2; CDR3: CASRIGTSGSGGELFF; DNA: TGTGCCAGCAGAATCGGGACTAGCGGGAGTGGCGGGGAGCTGTTTTTT
length: 16; V: TRBV28; size: .; D: .; J: TRBJ2-5; CDR3: CASSSPPRGLAETQYF; DNA: TGTGCCAGCAGTTCCCCCCCTAGGGGTCTGGCGGAGACCCAGTACTTC
length: 13; V: TRBV20-1; size: few; D: .; J: TRBJ1-5; CDR3: CSASPGGRQPQHF; DNA: TGCAGTGCTAGCCCAGGAGGCAGGCAGCCCCAGCATTTT
length: 17; V: TRBV7-2; size: .; D: .; J: TRBJ2-2; CDR3: CASTLRAGGGLTGELFF; DNA: TGTGCCAGCACCTTAAGGGCGGGTGGGGGCCTCACCGGGGAGCTGTTTTTT
length: 13; V: TRBV7-6; size: many; D: .; J: TRBJ2-7; CDR3: CASSSPTSTEQYF; DNA: TGTGCCAGCAGCTCACCCACCTCGACCGAGCAGTACTTC
length: 15; V: TRBV20-1; size: .; D: .; J: TRBJ2-4; CDR3: CSARAPGAGKNIQYF; DNA: TGCAGTGCTAGGGCCCCAGGGGCGGGCAAAAACATTCAGTACTTC
length: 14; V: TRBV6-6; size: few; D: TRBD1; J: TRBJ2-1; CDR3: CASSRTGTRDEQFF; DNA: TGTGCCAGCTCTCGGACAGGGACGAGGGATGAGCAGTTCTTC
length: 12; V: TRBV6-1; size: many; D: .; J: TRBJ1-4; CDR3: CASQLGGEKLFF; DNA: TGTGCCAGCCAACTCGGGGGCGAAAAACTGTTTTTT
length: 13; V: TRBV7-3; size: many; D: .; J: TRBJ1-6; CDR3: CASSPPQPSPLHF; DNA: TGTGCCAGCAGCCCCCCCCAGCCCTCACCCCTCCACTTT
length: 14; V: TRBV27; size: many; D: TRBD1; J: TRBJ2-2; CDR3: CASSRQGATGELFF; DNA: TGTGCCAGCAGCCGACAGGGGGCGACCGGGGAGCTGTTTTTT
length: 14; V: TRBV30; size: many; D: .; J: TRBJ2-7; CDR3: CAWSNPLRTYEQYF; DNA: TGTGCCTGGAGTAACCCACTGAGAACTTACGAGCAGTACTTC
length: 12; V: TRBV30; size: few; D: .; J: TRBJ2-7; CDR3: CAWSVGPTEQYF; DNA: TGTGCCTGGAGTGTGGGTCCCACCGAGCAGTACTTC
length: 15; V: TRBV5-6; size: .; D: TRBD2; J: TRBJ2-5; CDR3: CASSYTSASQETQYF; DNA: TGTGCCAGCAGCTACACTAGCGCCTCCCAAGAGACCCAGTACTTC
length: 17; V: TRBV4-3; size: .; D: .; J: TRBJ2-7; CDR3: CASSQDFPGLSSYEQYF; DNA: TGCGCCAGCAGCCAAGATTTCCCAGGCCTGAGCTCCTACGAGCAGTACTTC
length: 15; V: TRBV13; size: many; D: .; J: TRBJ2-7; CDR3: CASSSRRELTYEQYF; DNA: TGTGCCAGCAGCTCCCGTCGGGAGCTCACCTACGAGCAGTACTTC
length: 14; V: TRBV10-2; size: many; D: TRBD2; J: TRBJ2-3; CDR3: CASSIGTSGPGQYF; DNA: TGCGCCAGCAGTATCGGGACTAGCGGACCGGGGCAGTATTTT
length: 14; V: TRBV20-1; size: .; D: TRBD1; J: TRBJ2-7; CDR3: CSARGFWTGNEQYF; DNA: TGCAGTGCTCGAGGTTTCTGGACAGGGAACGAGCAGTACTTC
length: 12; V: TRBV12-3/TRBV12-4; size: many; D: TRBD1; J: TRBJ2-7; CDR3: CASSRQGYEQYF; DNA: TGTGCCAGCAGTCGACAGGGCTACGAGCAGTACTTC
length: 14; V: TRBV5-4; size: many; D: .; J: TRBJ2-5; CDR3: CASSTDSLPVTQYF; DNA: TGTGCCAGCAGTACGGACAGCCTCCCAGTAACCCAGTACTTC
length: 13; V: TRBV10-3; size: many; D: TRBD1; J: TRBJ2-7; CDR3: CAILQTGSNEQYF; DNA: TGTGCCATCCTACAGACAGGGTCCAACGAGCAGTACTTC
length: 13; V: TRBV20-1; size: few; D: .; J: TRBJ2-3; CDR3: CSARGESADTQYF; DNA: TGCAGTGCTAGAGGGGAATCTGCTGATACGCAGTATTTT
length: 12; V: TRBV2; size: .; D: .; J: TRBJ2-1; CDR3: CASVAAYNEQFF; DNA: TGTGCCAGCGTCGCCGCCTACAATGAGCAGTTCTTC
length: 16; V: TRBV12-3/TRBV12-4; size: .; D: TRBD1; J: TRBJ2-7; CDR3: CASSLLLTGATYEQYF; DNA: TGTGCCAGCAGTTTACTTCTGACAGGGGCCACCTACGAGCAGTACTTC
length: 18; V: TRBV27; size: many; D: TRBD1; J: TRBJ2-2; CDR3: CASSPRTGGGGTTGELFF; DNA: TGTGCCAGCAGTCCCCGGACAGGGGGCGGGGGGACGACCGGGGAGCTGTTTTTT
length: 12; V: TRBV28; size: few; D: TRBD1; J: TRBJ2-4; CDR3: CASRDDRARQYF; DNA: TGTGCCAGCAGGGATGACAGGGCACGTCAGTACTTC
length: 20; V: TRBV28; size: many; D: .; J: TRBJ1-4; CDR3: CASRPYPGQELIGHNEKLFF; DNA: TGTGCCAGCAGGCCGTATCCGGGGCAGGAATTGATAGGACACAATGAAAAACTGTTTTTT
length: 15; V: TRBV12-3/TRBV12-4; size: many; D: .; J: TRBJ1-6; CDR3: CASSPSQGPGSPLHF; DNA: TGTGCCAGCAGCCCTTCACAGGGCCCGGGATCACCCCTCCACTTT
length: 13; V: TRBV27; size: .; D: .; J: TRBJ2-7; CDR3: CASSWGESYEQYF; DNA: TGTGCCAGCAGTTGGGGAGAGTCCTACGAGCAGTACTTC
length: 14; V: TRBV2; size: many; D: .; J: TRBJ2-5; CDR3: CASSAERDQETQYF; DNA: TGTGCCAGCAGCGCCGAGCGGGACCAAGAGACCCAGTACTTC
length: 14; V: TRBV12-3/TRBV12-4; size: many; D: .; J: TRBJ2-2; CDR3: CASSSQVYTGELFF; DNA: TGTGCCAGCTCCTCGCAGGTGTACACCGGGGAGCTGTTTTTT
length: 15; V: TRBV11-2; size: many; D: .; J: TRBJ2-3; CDR3: CASSPPNQLTDTQYF; DNA: TGTGCCAGCAGCCCGCCGAACCAACTCACAGATACGCAGTATTTT
length: 16; V: TRBV7-2; size: few; D: TRBD1; J: TRBJ1-2; CDR3: CASSLDRNRGRYGYTF; DNA: TGTGCCAGCAGCTTAGACCGTAACAGGGGGCGATATGGCTACACCTTC
length: 16; V: TRBV6-2/TRBV6-3; size: many; D: TRBD2; J: TRBJ2-1; CDR3: CASSYSSGRPLNEQFF; DNA: TGTGCCAGCAGTTACTCTAGCGGGAGGCCCTTAAATGAGCAGTTCTTC
length: 12; V: TRBV27; size: .; D: .; J: TRBJ2-3; CDR3: CASRRTGEPQYF; DNA: TGTGCCAGCAGGCGGACGGGGGAGCCGCAGTATTTT
length: 13; V: TRBV11-2; size: many; D: .; J: TRBJ2-6; CDR3: CASRFGGANVLTF; DNA: TGTGCCAGCAGGTTCGGCGGGGCCAACGTCCTGACTTTC